The clone carrying this T cell receptor (beta chain) was seen ten or more times. Its antigen is unknown. TCRdb recomputed calls from the RACE reads with MiXCR, one row per CDR3 protein. The sample has roughly 360,000 distinct CDR3 sequences, 4% to 5.5% seen once. These data come from a study of human T cells and chemical hapten exposure. Turning to the study itself: Sensitization employed 2% DPC on about 2 cm by about 2 cm of upper inner arm skin. Regarding the study as a whole: With regard to DPC sensitization, TCRs above 1 in 1000 frequency did not change.

Trimming cost V 0 bases and J 0 bases, with 11 bases left between them. The CDR3 spans 16 residues. Germline CDR1 and CDR2: SGHRS and YFSETQ. The time point was: patch test 1, 2 weeks after DPC sensitization. Treatment meaning: therapeutic diphenylcyclopropenone sensitization with weekly scalp DPC. V is TRBV5-1 and J is TRBJ2-3, with no clear D. The receptor was isolated from a woman aged 45-65 years with alopecia areata. Some clones in this sample may be carry-over from other donors' samples. The sequencing here drew on whole blood, taken in connection with sensitization to the hapten diphenylcyclopropenone (DPC). CDR3 protein: CASSLAWVDSTDTQYF. Here the CDR3 DNA reads TGCGCCAGCAGCTTGGCATGGGTAGACAGCACAGATACGCAGTATTTT.